This T cell receptor beta chain was identified in a study of blood T cells in healthy people across ages. This CDR3 is 16 amino acids long. From germline, CDR1 is LNHNV and CDR2 YYDKDF (reference sequence). V was clipped by 1 base and J by 10 bases; unmatched bases: 6. Each sample gave at least 7 million isolated PBMCs. Whole-study results and caveats: A greater number of naive CD4+ cells and higher diversity distinguished long-lived donors from aged donors.

This clonotype was observed a few times. Its antigen is not known. Next came a second PCR, run for about 7 to 12 cycles, which used a sample-barcoded 5' primer along with a J-beta primer mix. Every single cDNA molecule received a tag from a template-switch adaptor with 12 random nucleotides. In TCRdb, the 5' RACE reads were re-called with MiXCR into one record per CDR3 protein. Among 650,000 to 950,000 distinct CDR3 sequences listed, around 42% were seen once. Sequenced sample: blood. This clonotype originated in a man aged 55-75 years in good health. The chain couples TRBV15 to TRBJ1-6; TRBD1 matches 11 bases. This CDR3 is CATSRAKGTGGSPLHF. For the CDR3, the DNA is TGTGCCACCAGCAGAGCCAAAGGGACAGGGGGATCACCCCTCCACTTT.